This T cell receptor (beta chain) was documented in a study of technical replicates of blood from a handful of donors. With V trimmed by 4 bases and J by 4 bases, 1 base remained unmatched. Germline-derived CDR1 and CDR2 are SEHNR and FQNEAQ (reference sequence). The CDR3 covers 13 residues. Sequenced by immunoSEQ multiplex PCR; TCRdb stores in-frame clones only, minus some. The sample consists of roughly 52,000 clones, roughly 95% of them appearing once. What was sequenced was PBMCs. The receptor's source is a human donor in good health. Some clones in this sample may be carry-over from other donors' samples. This chain joins TRBV7-9 and TRBJ2-3; 8 nucleotides line up with TRBD1. The CDR3 loop reads CASSSRGPDTQYF. In nucleotides, the CDR3 is TGTGCCAGCAGCTCCAGGGGGCCAGATACGCAGTATTTT.